This T cell receptor (beta chain) was observed in a study of T cell changes during pregnancy in multiple sclerosis. With V trimmed by 6 bases and J by 2 bases, 14 bases remained unmatched. The CDR3 length is 17 residues. Germline V gene sequence: CDR1 MNHEY, CDR2 SMNVEV (reference sequence). Assay used: immunoSEQ multiplex PCR; TCRdb lists only in-frame clones, some missing. This table holds about 70,000 clones, around 94% found once. The material sequenced was peripheral blood, taken in the second trimester of pregnancy. This rearrangement joins TRBV27 to TRBJ2-5; TRBD2 matches at 8 bases. This TCR came from a female donor in good health, enrolled as a control in a pregnancy study. The CDR3 DNA is TGTGCCAGCAGGACCCTCACCTTAGCGGGGTATCAAGAGACCCAGTACTTC. Translation gives CASRTLTLAGYQETQYF.